The 32 T cell receptor beta chains below all came from one sample that was sequenced in a study of tumor T cells in aggressive B-cell lymphoma. Profiled with immunoSEQ multiplex PCR; TCRdb holds only in-frame clones, not every one. The table includes under 2,000 clones, 91% detected once. Input material: tumor tissue. The receptors come from an adult with diffuse large B cell lymphoma.

The J gene is TRBJ2-1, the V gene TRBV2, with D perhaps TRBD2 (5 bases). Germline CDR1 is SNHLY and CDR2 is FYNNEI. This CDR3 has 15 amino acids. The V end lost 1 base, the J end lost 0 bases, and 7 bases lay between the germline ends. The CDR3 bases are TGTGCCAGCAGTGAAGGTGGGAGCTCCTACAATGAGCAGTTCTTC. It encodes CASSEGGSSYNEQFF.

CDR3 sequence reads: CASSLTSGSWQYF. For the CDR3, the DNA is TGTGCCAGCAGTTTAACTAGCGGGAGTTGGCAGTACTTC. V usage is TRBV27 and J usage is TRBJ2-7, with 11 bases identical to TRBD2. Per germline, CDR1 MNHEY and CDR2 SMNVEV (reference sequence). V shed 2 bases, J shed 9 bases, and the junction held 3 bases outside the gene matches. This CDR3 has 13 amino acids.

The V call is TRBV5-1, the J call TRBJ2-5, with TRBD1 matching over 8 bases. The CDR3 loop spans 15 amino acids. V lost 0 bases to trimming and J lost 3 bases; unmatched junction nucleotides: 4. Germline V CDR1 and CDR2: SGHRS, YFSETQ. The CDR3 reads CASSLGGTGEETQYF. As DNA, the CDR3 is TGCGCCAGCAGCTTGGGGGGGACAGGTGAAGAGACCCAGTACTTC. The full variable domain, with the rest looked up from reference TRBV5-1 and TRBJ2-5, is KAGVTQTPRYLIKTRGQQVTLSCSPISGHRSVSWYQQTPGQGLQFLFEYFSETQRNKGNFPGRFSGRQFSNSRSEMNVSTLELGDSALYLCASSLGGTGEETQYFGPGTRLLVL.

This clone was seen only once. V and J are TRBV9 and TRBJ1-2, with no clear D. Germline lookup yields CDR1 SGDLS and CDR2 YYNGEE. The CDR3 sequence is 15 residues long. With 5 bases removed from V and 0 bases from J, the gap between germline ends came to 14 bases. CDR3 loop: CASSALEDPNYGYTF. CDR3 in DNA: TGTGCCAGCAGTGCTTTGGAGGACCCTAACTATGGCTACACCTTC.

The rearrangement joins TRBV10-2 to TRBJ2-3; 8 bases agree with TRBD2. Germline CDR1 reads WSHSY; CDR2 reads SAAADI. The CDR3 is 16 amino acids. V dropped 6 bases and J dropped 3; count of bases not matched to a gene: 11. The CDR3 protein is CASSDAGGTRTDTQYF. For the CDR3, the DNA is TGCGCCAGCAGCGACGCGGGCGGGACTAGAACAGATACGCAGTATTTT.

V is TRBV11-2 and J is TRBJ2-7, with a weak D call TRBD1 (6 bases). The CDR3 is 13 amino acids. With 5 bases removed from V and 2 bases from J, the gap between germline ends came to 10 bases. The germline CDR1 and CDR2 sequences are SGHAT and FQNNGV. The CDR3 DNA reads as TGTGCCAGCAGCCGGACAGACCCCTACGAGCAGTACTTC. This sequence encodes CASSRTDPYEQYF.

The rearrangement joins TRBV29-1 to TRBJ2-2, with D possibly matching TRBD1 (5 bases). The CDR3 length is 16 residues. Trimming shortened V by 0 bases and J by 6 bases, and 17 bases separated the two germline ends. Germline V gene data show CDR1 as SQVTM and CDR2 as ANQGSEA. The DNA for the CDR3 is TGCAGCGTTGAAGATCCCCAGGGATCTGGTGCCGGGGAGCTGTTTTTT. It specifies CSVEDPQGSGAGELFF.

J is TRBJ2-6 and V is TRBV19, with D uncertain. Germline CDR1 is LNHDA and CDR2 is SQIVND (reference sequence). This CDR3 region has 16 residues. V was cut by 6 bases and J by 1 base, with 13 bases left in between. The CDR3 bases are TGTGCCAGTAGCCCCTCCTGGCAATCTGGGGCCAACGTCCTGACTTTC. Its protein product is CASSPSWQSGANVLTF. Supplemented by reference TRBV19 and TRBJ2-6, the full variable domain reads DGGITQSPKYLFRKEGQNVTLSCEQNLNHDAMYWYRQDPGQGLRLIYYSQIVNDFQKGDIAEGYSVSREKKESFPLTVTSAQKNPTAFYLCASSPSWQSGANVLTFGAGSRLTVL.

The chain joins TRBV30 to TRBJ2-5; the D gene is possibly TRBD1 (5 bases). CDR3 size: 14 residues. V shed 3 bases and J shed 11 bases, with 22 bases lying between them. CDR1 is GTSNPN and CDR2 is SVGIG in the germline V gene (reference sequence). CDR3 residues: CAWSASKGRRAQYF. CDR3 DNA sequence: TGTGCCTGGAGCGCATCTAAGGGGCGAAGGGCGCAGTACTTC.

This chain links TRBV4-3 with TRBJ2-7; 7 nucleotides line up with TRBD1. The junction had 10 bases not matched to a gene; V was cut back by 2 bases and J by 3 bases. Germline V gene lookup returns CDR1 LGHNA and CDR2 YSLEER. The CDR3 consists of 16 residues. The CDR3 spells CASSQLSGTAFYEQYF. For the CDR3, the DNA is TGCGCCAGCAGCCAACTTTCCGGGACAGCCTTCTACGAGCAGTACTTC.

The chain employs TRBV5-1 and TRBJ2-2, with TRBD2 matching over 14 bases. From germline, CDR1 is SGHRS and CDR2 YFSETQ. The CDR3 extends over 16 amino acids. Trimming removed 4 bases from V and 7 bases from J; junction bases left unmatched: 6. Here the CDR3 reads CASSGTSGRGVGELFF. CDR3 in DNA: TGCGCCAGCAGCGGGACTAGCGGGAGAGGTGTCGGGGAGCTGTTTTTT. The full variable domain, with the rest looked up from reference TRBV5-1 and TRBJ2-2, is KAGVTQTPRYLIKTRGQQVTLSCSPISGHRSVSWYQQTPGQGLQFLFEYFSETQRNKGNFPGRFSGRQFSNSRSEMNVSTLELGDSALYLCASSGTSGRGVGELFFGEGSRLTVL.

V gene TRBV28 combines with J gene TRBJ2-3; the match to TRBD2 covers 7 bases. Trimming at V came to 3 bases and at J to 1 base, leaving 10 bases not matched to a gene. The germline V gene has CDR1 MDHEN and CDR2 SYDVKM. This CDR3 has 17 amino acids. Here the CDR3 DNA reads TGTGCCAGCAGTTTCCCTTGGGAGGGTATGGGCACAGATACGCAGTATTTT. The encoded protein is CASSFPWEGMGTDTQYF.

This clone showed up just a few times. The rearrangement uses TRBV7-9 and TRBJ1-6; no clear D gene. The V end was cut by 5 bases, the J end by 0 bases, with 11 bases between. CDR3 size: 16 residues. Germline loops: CDR1 SEHNR, CDR2 FQNEAQ (reference sequence). CDR3 in DNA: TGTGCCAGCAGCCCGCGGCTTAGCTCCTATAATTCACCCCTCCACTTT. Protein sequence: CASSPRLSSYNSPLHF.

This chain links TRBV19 with TRBJ1-1; TRBD1 aligns across 8 bases. Trimming at V came to 4 bases and at J to 4 bases, leaving 5 bases not matched to a gene. Germline V lookup: CDR1 LNHDA, CDR2 SQIVND (reference sequence). This CDR3 is 14 amino acids long. CDR3 in amino acids: CASSKWTGTTEAFF. The CDR3 coding sequence is TGTGCCAGTAGTAAATGGACAGGGACCACTGAAGCTTTCTTT.

This chain connects TRBV2 to TRBJ1-5; 11 nucleotides align to TRBD1. This CDR3 has 20 residues. Germline lookup yields CDR1 SNHLY and CDR2 FYNNEI. The ends lost 4 bases at V and 4 bases at J; junction bases unmatched: 18. The CDR3 coding sequence is TGTGCCAGCAGTGGACCTCCGGGACAGGGGGTTCCTAATAGGAATCAGCCCCAGCATTTT. Its protein is CASSGPPGQGVPNRNQPQHF.

This sequence joins TRBV5-1 and TRBJ2-7; TRBD2 aligns across 7 bases. V was pared by 4 bases and J by 3 bases, with 7 bases of the junction left unmatched. The germline CDR1 and CDR2 sequences are SGHRS and YFSETQ. The CDR3 runs to 14 residues. CDR3 residues: CASSRTSAYYEQYF. The CDR3 DNA reads as TGCGCCAGCAGCAGAACTAGCGCTTACTACGAGCAGTACTTC.

This clone was seen once. This chain joins TRBV30 and TRBJ1-4, with 9 bases fitting TRBD1. The germline V gene has CDR1 GTSNPN and CDR2 SVGIG (reference sequence). With 5 bases clipped from V and 7 bases from J, the junction kept 14 bases outside the gene matches. This CDR3 has 16 residues. The CDR3 loop is CAWGQGPGPYSEKLFF. The CDR3 DNA follows: TGTGCCTGGGGACAGGGGCCGGGGCCTTATTCTGAAAAACTGTTTTTT. Full variable domain (missing parts from reference TRBV30 and TRBJ1-4): SQTIHQWPATLVQPVGSPLSLECTVEGTSNPNLYWYRQAAGRGLQLLFYSVGIGQISSEVPQNLSASRPQDRQFILSSKKLLLSDSGFYLCAWGQGPGPYSEKLFFGSGTQLSVL.

This CDR3 reads CASSLRRDSTYNEQFF. CDR3 coding DNA: TGTGCCAGCAGCCTACGCCGGGACTCCACCTACAATGAGCAGTTCTTC. The chain employs TRBV9 and TRBJ2-1, with a possible D match to TRBD2 (6 bases). The CDR3 is made up of 16 amino acids. Trimming removed 4 bases from V and 2 bases from J, with 16 bases in between. Germline-derived CDR1 and CDR2 are SGDLS and YYNGEE.

The CDR3 protein is CASSLDLNTEAFF. Here the CDR3 DNA reads TGTGCCAGCAGCTTAGATTTAAACACTGAAGCTTTCTTT. The chain has TRBV7-6 and TRBJ1-1, with no clear D. Germline lookup yields CDR1 SGHVS and CDR2 FNYEAQ. Trimming removed 1 base from V and 2 bases from J, with 5 bases in between. There are 13 residues in the CDR3.

The rearrangement uses TRBV5-1 and TRBJ2-1; D gene unclear. Trimming took off 6 bases at V and 5 bases at J, with 12 bases between the two ends. The CDR3 contains 13 residues. From germline, CDR1 is SGHRS and CDR2 YFSETQ. CDR3 sequence: CASTPERNNEQFF. CDR3 nucleotides: TGCGCCAGCACCCCGGAGAGGAACAATGAGCAGTTCTTC.

The chain carries TRBV20-1 and TRBJ1-1; D gene uncertain. CDR3 length: 11 amino acids. Germline CDR1 is DFQATT and CDR2 is SNEGSKA (reference sequence). Trimming left V 6 bases short and J 4 bases short, with 9 bases between. CDR3: CSARESTEAFF. The CDR3 region has the DNA TGCAGTGCCCGAGAGAGCACTGAAGCTTTCTTT.

The chain has TRBV28 and TRBJ2-1; TRBD2 aligns across 7 bases. CDR1 and CDR2 from the germline V gene are MDHEN and SYDVKM. The CDR3 is 16 amino acids. V dropped 6 bases and J dropped 0; count of bases not matched to a gene: 8. The CDR3 protein is CASSGGSSLSYNEQFF. The CDR3, as DNA: TGTGCCAGCAGCGGCGGGAGTTCCCTCTCCTACAATGAGCAGTTCTTC. Filled out from reference TRBV28 and TRBJ2-1, the complete variable domain reads DVKVTQSSRYLVKRTGEKVFLECVQDMDHENMFWYRQDPGLGLRLIYFSYDVKMKEKGDIPEGYSVSREKKERFSLILESASTNQTSMYLCASSGGSSLSYNEQFFGPGTRLTVL.

The table lists this clone with a count of one. The gene calls are TRBV18 and TRBJ1-2; 9 bases match TRBD1. This CDR3 region has 16 residues. Trimming at V came to 1 base and at J to 6 bases, leaving 9 bases not matched to a gene. The germline V gene encodes CDR1 KGHSH and CDR2 LQKENI. This chain's CDR3 is CASSPRLGQGTDGYTF. CDR3 DNA: TGTGCCAGCTCACCACGGTTGGGACAGGGAACAGATGGCTACACCTTC.

A few counts support this clone. The chain recombines TRBV5-6 with TRBJ1-5, with a tentative D call TRBD1 (5 bases). Germline CDR1 is SGHDT and CDR2 is YYEEEE. CDR3 length: 13 residues. Trimming took 0 bases from V and 5 from J, leaving 6 bases between them. As DNA, the CDR3 is TGTGCCAGCAGCTTGGGGGGGGATCAGCCCCAGCATTTT. Its protein is CASSLGGDQPQHF.

The chain joins TRBV19 to TRBJ2-5; 9 bases map to TRBD1. There are 14 residues in the CDR3. The V gene end was trimmed by 1 base and the J gene end by 6 bases; junction bases not matched to a gene: 3. Germline V gene data show CDR1 as LNHDA and CDR2 as SQIVND (reference sequence). This chain's CDR3 is CASSIGQGGKTQYF. The CDR3 DNA sequence: TGTGCCAGTAGTATAGGACAGGGGGGAAAGACCCAGTACTTC.

The CDR3 coding sequence is TGCAGCGTTGAACAGGGAGGGGAATACGAGCAGTACTTC. As protein: CSVEQGGEYEQYF. The chain couples TRBV29-1 to TRBJ2-7, with 7 positions matching TRBD2. Germline trimming cut 2 bases from V and 4 bases from J; bases unmatched to any gene: 5. CDR1 SQVTM and CDR2 ANQGSEA come from the germline V gene. CDR3 length equals 13 residues.

This rearrangement joins TRBV5-1 to TRBJ2-7; D possibly corresponds to TRBD1 (5 bases). Trimming pared 3 bases from V and 3 bases from J, leaving 16 bases between. CDR3 length equals 15 residues. CDR1 is SGHRS and CDR2 is YFSETQ in the germline V gene. This CDR3 is CASSSKRQSNYEQYF. CDR3 nucleotide sequence: TGCGCCAGCAGCTCGAAACGACAGAGTAACTACGAGCAGTACTTC. Full variable domain (remainder filled in from reference TRBV5-1 and TRBJ2-7): KAGVTQTPRYLIKTRGQQVTLSCSPISGHRSVSWYQQTPGQGLQFLFEYFSETQRNKGNFPGRFSGRQFSNSRSEMNVSTLELGDSALYLCASSSKRQSNYEQYFGPGTRLTVT.

V is TRBV4-1 and J is TRBJ2-7; 8 nucleotides match TRBD2. V dropped 0 bases and J dropped 3; count of bases not matched to a gene: 7. CDR1 and CDR2 from the germline V gene are MGHRA and YSYEKL. The CDR3 contains 16 residues. The DNA for the CDR3 is TGCGCCAGCAGCCAAGAACAACTAGCGGAACACTACGAGCAGTACTTC. Translated: CASSQEQLAEHYEQYF.

This chain connects TRBV5-1 to TRBJ2-1, with TRBD1 identical over 7 bases. This CDR3 region has 12 residues. Germline V gives CDR1 SGHRS, CDR2 YFSETQ. The trim removed 4 bases at V and 12 bases at J, leaving 7 bases unmatched. The CDR3 here is CASSITGDGQFF. CDR3 nucleotide sequence: TGCGCCAGCAGCATTACAGGGGATGGGCAGTTCTTC.

The chain joins TRBV18 to TRBJ2-3, with 7 bases fitting TRBD1. The CDR3 is 14 residues long. Germline CDR1 and CDR2: KGHSH and LQKENI. The V and J ends lost 3 bases and 2 bases, in that order; junction bases with no gene match: 2. CDR3: CASSPDRPTDTQYF. As DNA, the CDR3 is TGTGCCAGCTCACCGGACAGGCCCACAGATACGCAGTATTTT.

This chain uses TRBV6-5 with TRBJ1-4; D unclear. V was shortened by 5 bases and J by 10 bases, with 17 bases between the two germline ends. The CDR3 has 14 amino acids. Germline CDR1 and CDR2: MNHEY and SVGAGI. The CDR3 bases are TGTGCCAGCAGTCAGTCTGAGAACCGGAGAAAACTGTTTTTT. Translating gives CASSQSENRRKLFF.

The rearrangement uses TRBV25-1 and TRBJ1-1; tentatively, D is TRBD1 (5 bases). V dropped 6 bases and J dropped 2 bases, with 7 bases sitting between them. The CDR3 spans 12 residues. In germline, CDR1 is MGHDK, CDR2 SYGVNS. DNA of the CDR3: TGTGCCAGCAGGACAGCTAACACTGAAGCTTTCTTT. It yields the protein CASRTANTEAFF.